Listed below are T cell receptor beta chains from one sample, sequenced in a study of cytomegalovirus exposure and HLA in healthy donors. Profiled with immunoSEQ multiplex PCR; TCRdb holds only in-frame clones, not every one. The profile covers 100,000 to 130,000 clones, with 74% appearing a single time and approximately 14% taken by the ten largest. Sequences were obtained from PBMCs. All receptors derive from a woman between 40 and 55 years old in good health and CMV-seropositive. CDR3s include the opening cysteine and the closing phenylalanine or tryptophan. D genes are given only for firm matches. Expanded clones are given a class, and other clones once, few, many or no size at all.

CDR3 DNA | CDR3 protein | clone size | V gene | D gene | J gene
TGTGCCAGCAGCTTAGTAATTGGACAGGGCACAGATACGCAGTATTTT | CASSLVIGQGTDTQYF | - | TRBV7-8 | TRBD1 | TRBJ2-3
TGTGCCAGCAGCCACGAAGTTGGTGACAGGGGGCGGGTGAACACTGAAGCTTTCTTT | CASSHEVGDRGRVNTEAFF | - | TRBV5-6 | TRBD1 | TRBJ1-1
TGTGCCAGCAGCTTAGGGTTGGGGAGGGTCACTGAAGCTTTCTTT | CASSLGLGRVTEAFF | - | TRBV11-2 | - | TRBJ1-1
TGTGCCAGCAGCCGGGACAGGGGAAAGGAAAAACTGTTTTTT | CASSRDRGKEKLFF | - | TRBV9 | TRBD1 | TRBJ1-4
TGTGCCAGCAGCTTGGGTTCGGGAATGAACACTGAAGCTTTCTTT | CASSLGSGMNTEAFF | - | TRBV5-6 | - | TRBJ1-1
TGTGCCTGGAGTGTGACAGGGGGCCTCTCTGGAAACACCATATATTTT | CAWSVTGGLSGNTIYF | - | TRBV30 | TRBD1 | TRBJ1-3
TGTGCCAGCAGTCCCGGCCGGACACCCTACGAGCAGTACTTC | CASSPGRTPYEQYF | - | TRBV6-5 | - | TRBJ2-7
TGCGCCAGCAGTGTCGGCCAAGAGACCCAGTACTTC | CASSVGQETQYF | few | TRBV10-2 | - | TRBJ2-5
TGCGCCAGCAGTACAGGGGGAGGGAGCACAGATACGCAGTATTTT | CASSTGGGSTDTQYF | - | TRBV5-1 | - | TRBJ2-3
TGTGCCGGGGGGGCTAGCGGCAATGAGCAGTTCTTC | CAGGASGNEQFF | - | TRBV7-9 | - | TRBJ2-1
TGTGCCAGCAGCTCAGGGTTTAACGCTGAAGCTTTCTTT | CASSSGFNAEAFF | - | TRBV5-6 | - | TRBJ1-1
TGTGCCAGCAGTCCCTCGGGGGAAACTGAAGCTTTCTTT | CASSPSGETEAFF | - | TRBV7-2 | - | TRBJ1-1
TGCGCCAGCAGCCCGGGACAGGGGATAGATACGCAGTATTTT | CASSPGQGIDTQYF | - | TRBV5-1 | TRBD1 | TRBJ2-3
TGTGCCAGCAGCTTAGCTTATCTGGGACAGGGGGATACTGGGGCCAACGTCCTGACTTTC | CASSLAYLGQGDTGANVLTF | few | TRBV11-3 | TRBD1 | TRBJ2-6
TGTGCCAGCGCGGATATGGGAAACACCATATATTTT | CASADMGNTIYF | - | TRBV2 | - | TRBJ1-3
TGCGCCAGCAGCCAAGGAGGACAGGGCCGAATTGGCTACACCTTC | CASSQGGQGRIGYTF | - | TRBV4-1 | TRBD1 | TRBJ1-2
TGCGCCAGCGGGAGGACAGGGGGCACAGATACGCAGTATTTT | CASGRTGGTDTQYF | - | TRBV5-1 | TRBD1 | TRBJ2-3
TGTGCCAGCAGTGAATTTAATACAGTCGGGGGTTATTGGCAGTTCTTC | CASSEFNTVGGYWQFF | - | TRBV2 | - | TRBJ2-1
TGTGCCAGCAGCGTCTCAGGGGGTAACTATGGCTACACCTTC | CASSVSGGNYGYTF | - | TRBV9 | TRBD1 | TRBJ1-2
TGTGCCAGTACCAGACAGGGCAACTATGGCTACACCTTC | CASTRQGNYGYTF | - | TRBV13 | TRBD1 | TRBJ1-2
TGTGCCTGGGACGGGACTAGCGGGGGAAGTGAGCAGTTCTTC | CAWDGTSGGSEQFF | - | TRBV30 | TRBD2 | TRBJ2-1
TGTGCCAGCAGTTTAGGCCAGTTCAATCAGCCCCAGCATTTT | CASSLGQFNQPQHF | few | TRBV27 | - | TRBJ1-5